The 2 T cell receptor beta chains in this list originate from one sample, sequenced in a study of CD8+ T cells in alopecia areata. Following extraction, RNA underwent reverse transcription to cDNA, which served as the sequencing template. Repertoires were generated with immunoSEQ multiplex PCR, while TCRdb's copy carries only in-frame clones and drops some. The table shows about 110,000 clones, with less than 90% occurring only once. Treatment described: oral pan-JAK inhibitor, 5-10 mg twice daily. The specimen was CD8+ T cells sorted from blood, collected at week 24, from a patient treated with tofacitinib. The receptors come from a human donor with alopecia areata.

The chain recombines TRBV2 with TRBJ1-1; D gene uncertain. The germline V gene encodes CDR1 SNHLY and CDR2 FYNNEI. V lost 6 bases and J 8 bases, leaving 10 bases between the germline ends. This CDR3 spans 11 amino acids. The CDR3: CASSQPPEAFF. DNA of the CDR3: TGTGCCAGCAGCCAACCTCCCGAAGCTTTCTTT.

This sequence joins TRBV7-8 and TRBJ2-7, with TRBD1 identical over 9 bases. Germline loops: CDR1 SGHVS, CDR2 FQNEAQ. V lost 5 bases to trimming and J lost 3 bases; unmatched junction nucleotides: 5. This CDR3 contains 14 residues. The CDR3 sequence is CASSPTTGGYEQYF. DNA of the CDR3: TGTGCCAGCAGCCCGACGACAGGGGGCTACGAGCAGTACTTC.